The clone carrying this T cell receptor (beta chain) counts as medium-sized. Its antigen remains unidentified. The data belong to a study of T and B cells in COVID-19 patients. On the study more broadly: Blood was sampled from COVID-19 patients who were either actively infected or recovered. The recovered patients had mostly mild to moderate COVID-19 with outpatient management. Of some 21 active-infection patients, approximately 17 carried comorbidities linked to unfavorable COVID-19 outcome. Study results and caveats: In COVID-19 patients, T cell receptor beta variable and joining gene use was reportedly strongly skewed.

From blood, roughly 220-550 ng of genomic DNA served as TRB template. Multiplex PCR with BIOMED2 TRB-A/B primer pools amplified TRB rearrangements. TCRdb reprocessed the multiplex PCR reads via MiXCR and lists one record per CDR3 protein. In the table there are 6,000 to 7,500 distinct CDR3 sequences, roughly a third of which are singletons. Germline V gene data show CDR1 as LNHDA and CDR2 as SQIVND (reference sequence). V lost 8 bases to trimming and J lost 3 bases; unmatched junction nucleotides: 1. The CDR3 has 12 residues. The J gene is TRBJ2-3, the V gene TRBV19; 8 bases line up with TRBD2. This receptor was identified in a human donor with active COVID-19. Sequenced input: blood. This CDR3 is CASLAGTDTQYF. The CDR3 bases are TGTGCCAGTTTAGCGGGGACAGATACGCAGTATTTT.